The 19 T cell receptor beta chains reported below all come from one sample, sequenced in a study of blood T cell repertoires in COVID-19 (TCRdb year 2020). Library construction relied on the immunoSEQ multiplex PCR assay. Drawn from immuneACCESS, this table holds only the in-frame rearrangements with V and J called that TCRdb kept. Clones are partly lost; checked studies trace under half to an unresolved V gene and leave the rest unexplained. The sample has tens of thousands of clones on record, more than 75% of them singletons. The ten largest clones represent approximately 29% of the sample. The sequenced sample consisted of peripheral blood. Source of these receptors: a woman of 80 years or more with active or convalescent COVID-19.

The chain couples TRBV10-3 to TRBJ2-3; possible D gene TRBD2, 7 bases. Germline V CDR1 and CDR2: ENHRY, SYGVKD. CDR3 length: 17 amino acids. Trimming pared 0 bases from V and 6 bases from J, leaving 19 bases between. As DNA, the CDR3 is TGTGCCATCAGTGAGTCGCATTTTGCGGGGGCCGGGGATACGCAGTATTTT. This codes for CAISESHFAGAGDTQYF.

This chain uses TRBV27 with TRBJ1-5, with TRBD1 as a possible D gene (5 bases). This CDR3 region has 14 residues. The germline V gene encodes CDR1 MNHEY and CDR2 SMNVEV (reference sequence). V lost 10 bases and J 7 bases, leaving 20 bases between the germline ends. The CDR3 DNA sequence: TGTGCCACCGCGGCGGCGGGACTCGGGCAGCCCCAGCATTTT. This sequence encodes CATAAAGLGQPQHF.

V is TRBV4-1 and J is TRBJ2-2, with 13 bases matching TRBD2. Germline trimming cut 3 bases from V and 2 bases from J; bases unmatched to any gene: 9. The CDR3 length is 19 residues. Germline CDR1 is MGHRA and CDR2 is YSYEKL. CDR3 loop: CASSQALRLAGGNTGELFF. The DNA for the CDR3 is TGCGCCAGCAGCCAGGCCCTCCGACTAGCGGGGGGTAACACCGGGGAGCTGTTTTTT.

DNA of the CDR3: TGCGCCAGCAGCTTGGGGGACTCGGCGGCCAAAAACATTCAGTACTTC. This encodes CASSLGDSAAKNIQYF. The gene calls are TRBV5-1 and TRBJ2-4; tentative D call: TRBD2 (6 bases). The germline V gene encodes CDR1 SGHRS and CDR2 YFSETQ. This CDR3 region has 16 residues. The V gene lost 0 bases and the J gene lost 1 base, with 11 bases spanning the gap.

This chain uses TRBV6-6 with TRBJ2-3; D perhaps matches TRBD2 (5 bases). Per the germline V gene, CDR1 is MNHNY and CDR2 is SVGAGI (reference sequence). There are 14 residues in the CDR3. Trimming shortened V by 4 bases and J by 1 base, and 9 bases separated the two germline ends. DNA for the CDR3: TGTGCCAGCAGTTTGGGGAGTCGCACAGATACGCAGTATTTT. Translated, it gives CASSLGSRTDTQYF.

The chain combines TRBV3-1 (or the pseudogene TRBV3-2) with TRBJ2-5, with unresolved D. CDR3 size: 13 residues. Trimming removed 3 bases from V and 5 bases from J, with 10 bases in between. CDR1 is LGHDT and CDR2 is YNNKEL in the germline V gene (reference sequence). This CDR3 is CASSQLFGETQYF. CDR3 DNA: TGTGCCAGCAGCCAGCTTTTCGGGGAGACCCAGTACTTC.

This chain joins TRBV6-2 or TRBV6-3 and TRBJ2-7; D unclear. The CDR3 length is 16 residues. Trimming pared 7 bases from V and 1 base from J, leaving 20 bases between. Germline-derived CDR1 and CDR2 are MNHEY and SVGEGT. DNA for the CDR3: TGTGCCAGCACCCCGAAACTACGGCTACCATCCTACGAGCAGTACTTC. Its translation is CASTPKLRLPSYEQYF.

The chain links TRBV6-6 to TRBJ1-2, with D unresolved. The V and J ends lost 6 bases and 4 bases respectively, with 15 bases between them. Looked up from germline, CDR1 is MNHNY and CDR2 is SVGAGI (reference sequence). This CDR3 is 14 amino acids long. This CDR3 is CASREDGTLYGYTF. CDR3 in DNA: TGTGCCAGCAGGGAGGACGGAACACTCTATGGCTACACCTTC.

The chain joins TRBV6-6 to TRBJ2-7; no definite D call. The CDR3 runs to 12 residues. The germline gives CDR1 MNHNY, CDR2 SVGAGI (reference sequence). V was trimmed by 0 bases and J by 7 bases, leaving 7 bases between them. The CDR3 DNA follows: TGTGCCAGCAGTTACTCGGCAGGAGAGCAGTACTTC. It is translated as CASSYSAGEQYF.

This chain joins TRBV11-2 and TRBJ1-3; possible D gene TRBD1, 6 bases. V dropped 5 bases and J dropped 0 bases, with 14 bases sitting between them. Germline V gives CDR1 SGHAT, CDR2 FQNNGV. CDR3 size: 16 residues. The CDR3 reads CASSPSGANSGNTIYF. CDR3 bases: TGTGCCAGCAGCCCATCAGGGGCGAACTCTGGAAACACCATATATTTT.

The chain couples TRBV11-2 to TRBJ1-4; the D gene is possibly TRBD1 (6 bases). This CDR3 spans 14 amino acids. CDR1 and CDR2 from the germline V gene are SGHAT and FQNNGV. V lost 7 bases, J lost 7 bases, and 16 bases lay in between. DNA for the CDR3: TGTGCCAGCACCCCTTCTGGGGGCATTGAAAAACTGTTTTTT. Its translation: CASTPSGGIEKLFF.

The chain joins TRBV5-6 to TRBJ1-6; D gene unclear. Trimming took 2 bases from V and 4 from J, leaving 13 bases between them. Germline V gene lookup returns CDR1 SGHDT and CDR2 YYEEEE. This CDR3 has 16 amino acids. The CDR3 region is CASSLGGSFYNSPLHF. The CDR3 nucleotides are TGTGCCAGCAGCTTAGGAGGGAGCTTTTATAATTCACCCCTCCACTTT.

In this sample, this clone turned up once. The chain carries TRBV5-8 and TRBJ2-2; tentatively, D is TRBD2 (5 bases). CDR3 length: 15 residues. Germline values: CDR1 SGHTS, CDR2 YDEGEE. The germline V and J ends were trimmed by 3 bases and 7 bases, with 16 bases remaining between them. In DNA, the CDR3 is TGTGCCAGCAGCTCTTTCGGGGTCGGGATCGGGGAGCTGTTTTTT. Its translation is CASSSFGVGIGELFF. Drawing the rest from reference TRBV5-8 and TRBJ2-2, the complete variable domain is EAGVTQSPTHLIKTRGQQATLRCSPISGHTSVYWYQQALGLGLQFLLWYDEGEERNRGNFPPRFSGRQFPNYSSELNVNALELEDSALYLCASSSFGVGIGELFFGEGSRLTVL.

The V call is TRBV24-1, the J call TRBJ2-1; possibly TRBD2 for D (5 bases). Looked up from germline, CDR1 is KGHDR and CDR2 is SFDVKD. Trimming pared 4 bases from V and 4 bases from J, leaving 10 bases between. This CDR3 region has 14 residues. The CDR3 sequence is CATSDGNWYNEQFF. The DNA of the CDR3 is TGTGCCACCAGTGACGGGAATTGGTACAATGAGCAGTTCTTC.

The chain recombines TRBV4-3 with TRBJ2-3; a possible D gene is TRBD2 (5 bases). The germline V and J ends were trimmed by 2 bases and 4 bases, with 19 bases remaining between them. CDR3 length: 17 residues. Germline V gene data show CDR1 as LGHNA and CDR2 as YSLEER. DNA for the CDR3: TGCGCCAGCAGCCAAATAAATCGGTTGGGGAGCGCAGATACGCAGTATTTT. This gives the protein CASSQINRLGSADTQYF.

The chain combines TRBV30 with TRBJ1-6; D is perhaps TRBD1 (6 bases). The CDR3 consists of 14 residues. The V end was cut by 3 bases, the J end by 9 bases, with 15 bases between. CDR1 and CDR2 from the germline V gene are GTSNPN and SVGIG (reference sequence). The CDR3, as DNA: TGTGCCTGGAGCGACCGGGACACCGGTTCACCCCTCCACTTT. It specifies CAWSDRDTGSPLHF.

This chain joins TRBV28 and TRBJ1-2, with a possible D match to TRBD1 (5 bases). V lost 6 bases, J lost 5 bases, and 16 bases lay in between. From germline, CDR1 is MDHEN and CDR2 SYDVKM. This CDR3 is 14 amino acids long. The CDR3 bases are TGTGCCAGCAGCAGGGCCCTAGATTCTTATGGCTACACCTTC. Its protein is CASSRALDSYGYTF.

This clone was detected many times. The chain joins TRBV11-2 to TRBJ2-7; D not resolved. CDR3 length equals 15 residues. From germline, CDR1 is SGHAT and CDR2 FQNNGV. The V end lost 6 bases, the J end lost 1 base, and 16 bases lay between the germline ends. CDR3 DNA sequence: TGTGCCAGCAGACCACTATTAGGCGTGTCCTACGAGCAGTACTTC. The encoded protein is CASRPLLGVSYEQYF.

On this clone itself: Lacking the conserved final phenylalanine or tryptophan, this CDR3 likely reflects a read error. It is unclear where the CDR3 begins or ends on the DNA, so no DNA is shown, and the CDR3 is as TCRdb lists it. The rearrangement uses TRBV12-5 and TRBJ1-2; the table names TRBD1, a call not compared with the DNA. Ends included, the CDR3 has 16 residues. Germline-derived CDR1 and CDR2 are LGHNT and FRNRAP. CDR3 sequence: CASVANPGTGRLWLHL.